These 9 T cell receptor beta chains were sequenced from one sample in a study of shared clonotypes between healthy human individuals. CD45RO-negative, CCR7-selected cells formed the naive CD8 fraction, which excluded terminally differentiated effector memory CD45RA+ cells. Assay: immunoSEQ multiplex PCR; the TCRdb copy retains only in-frame clones and omits some. This sample has millions of clones, with 85% to 95% found just once. Sequencing was carried out using naive CD8+ T cells from PBMCs. Every receptor here comes from a man aged 18-30 years in good health. Some clones in this sample may be carry-over from other donors' samples.

The chain links TRBV27 to TRBJ1-2, with a possible D match to TRBD1 (6 bases). Trimming left V 3 bases short and J 7 bases short, with 18 bases between. This CDR3 region has 15 residues. Germline values: CDR1 MNHEY, CDR2 SMNVEV (reference sequence). CDR3 nucleotides: TGTGCCAGCAGTTTGGCGGCGGAGGGGGTTGTTGGCTACACCTTC. Translated: CASSLAAEGVVGYTF.

V and J are TRBV11-2 and TRBJ2-3; D may be TRBD1 or TRBD2 (5 bases each). V was pared by 5 bases and J by 0 bases, with 18 bases between. Germline-derived CDR1 and CDR2 are SGHAT and FQNNGV. The CDR3 consists of 17 residues. CDR3 DNA: TGTGCCAGCAGCCCCCGGCCCGGGGCATTGAGCACAGATACGCAGTATTTT. Amino acids: CASSPRPGALSTDTQYF.

On this clone itself: Within the sample, other DNA sequences also encode this same CDR3. This rearrangement joins TRBV5-1 to TRBJ1-4; the D is unclear. Trimming removed 0 bases at V and 2 bases at J, with 8 bases between. CDR3 length: 15 residues. Germline V lookup: CDR1 SGHRS, CDR2 YFSETQ. CDR3 DNA sequence: TGCGCCAGCAGCTTGGACGGGATCACTAATGAAAAACTGTTTTTT. Protein product: CASSLDGITNEKLFF.

The chain joins TRBV7-8 to TRBJ1-4; maybe TRBD1 (6 bases). V dropped 5 bases and J dropped 3 bases, with 13 bases sitting between them. The CDR3 consists of 15 residues. CDR1 SGHVS and CDR2 FQNEAQ come from the germline V gene. For the CDR3, the DNA is TGTGCCAGCAGCCGAGCAGGGGACCCTAATGAAAAACTGTTTTTT. Amino acid sequence: CASSRAGDPNEKLFF. Complete variable domain (other parts from reference TRBV7-8 and TRBJ1-4): GAGVSQSPRYKVAKRGQDVALRCDPISGHVSLFWYQQALGQGPEFLTYFQNEAQLDKSGLPSDRFFAERPEGSVSTLKIQRTQQEDSAVYLCASSRAGDPNEKLFFGSGTQLSVL.

The chain links TRBV30 to TRBJ1-5, with D unclear. There are 16 residues in the CDR3. Germline V gene data show CDR1 as GTSNPN and CDR2 as SVGIG (reference sequence). V gave up 0 bases and J gave up 4 bases, with 16 bases separating them. The CDR3 nucleotides read TGTGCCTGGAGTGTATCCTCCTTGGCCCAGAATCAGCCCCAGCATTTT. This codes for CAWSVSSLAQNQPQHF.

CDR3 DNA sequence: TGCGCCAGCAGCCAAGATGGGGGGCCTCAGCCCCAGCATTTT. This encodes CASSQDGGPQPQHF. V gene TRBV4-1 combines with J gene TRBJ1-5; D may be TRBD1 (6 bases). There are 14 residues in the CDR3. CDR1 is MGHRA and CDR2 is YSYEKL in the germline V gene. The V end lost 0 bases, the J end lost 6 bases, and 9 bases lay between the germline ends.

The rearrangement uses TRBV9 and TRBJ2-7; tentative D call: TRBD2 (6 bases). Trimming removed 4 bases at V and 5 bases at J, with 19 bases between. The germline V gene has CDR1 SGDLS and CDR2 YYNGEE. The CDR3 has 15 amino acids. The CDR3 DNA reads TGTGCCAGCAGCCTGTCACCCGGGGGTTTCAACGAGCAGTACTTC. This sequence encodes CASSLSPGGFNEQYF.

J is TRBJ2-7 and V is TRBV7-9; possible D gene TRBD1, 5 bases. This CDR3 comprises 15 residues. V was pared by 4 bases and J by 4 bases, with 17 bases between. Germline V gives CDR1 SEHNR, CDR2 FQNEAQ (reference sequence). CDR3 DNA sequence: TGTGCCAGCAGCTCCTGGACCATAGGGGCGTACGAGCAGTACTTC. Its translation is CASSSWTIGAYEQYF.

This sequence joins TRBV7-9 and TRBJ2-5; 7 bases fit TRBD1. J lost 2 bases, V lost 3 bases, and 3 bases had no gene match. The CDR3 consists of 14 residues. Germline-derived CDR1 and CDR2 are SEHNR and FQNEAQ (reference sequence). The CDR3 spells CASSLGTEQETQYF. In DNA, the CDR3 is TGTGCCAGCAGCTTGGGGACAGAGCAAGAGACCCAGTACTTC.